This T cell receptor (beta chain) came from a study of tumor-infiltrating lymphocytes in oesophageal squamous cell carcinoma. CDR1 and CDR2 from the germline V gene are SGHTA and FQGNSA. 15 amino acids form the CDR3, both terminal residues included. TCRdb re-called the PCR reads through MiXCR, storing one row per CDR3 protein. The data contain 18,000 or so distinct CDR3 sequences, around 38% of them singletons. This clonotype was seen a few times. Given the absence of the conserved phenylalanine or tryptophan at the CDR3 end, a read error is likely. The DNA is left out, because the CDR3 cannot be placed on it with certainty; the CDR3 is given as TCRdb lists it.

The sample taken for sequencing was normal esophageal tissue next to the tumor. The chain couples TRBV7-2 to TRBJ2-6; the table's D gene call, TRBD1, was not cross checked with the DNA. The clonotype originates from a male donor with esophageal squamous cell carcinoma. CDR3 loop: CASSIGHYNEQFFGA.